What follows are 24 T cell receptor beta chains derived from one specimen sequenced in a study of identical twins. TCRdb recomputed calls from the 5' RACE reads with MiXCR, one row per CDR3 protein. The sample shows about 810,000 distinct CDR3 sequences, roughly an eighth of them seen only once. In addition, the sample was reused for a study of yellow fever vaccine responses in identical twins.

Sequencing was performed on PBMCs. These receptors were obtained from a woman younger than 35 in good health.

J is TRBJ2-6 and V is TRBV5-1; a weak D match, TRBD2 (5 bases). This CDR3 is 19 amino acids long. The V end lost 0 bases, the J end lost 0 bases, and 16 bases lay between the germline ends. The germline V gene has CDR1 SGHRS and CDR2 YFSETQ. CDR3 coding DNA: TGCGCCAGCAGCTTGGGACTATCCGAAACCATCTCTGGGGCCAACGTCCTGACTTTC. Amino acids: CASSLGLSETISGANVLTF.

In its sample, this clonotype was seen once. The chain joins TRBV20-1 to TRBJ2-1; TRBD1 or TRBD2 may be the D gene (5 bases each). The CDR3 extends over 14 amino acids. Germline CDR1 reads DFQATT; CDR2 reads SNEGSKA (reference sequence). Trimming left V 5 bases short and J 4 bases short, with 15 bases between. The CDR3 is CSAPKTEGYNEQFF. The CDR3 DNA sequence: TGCAGTGCTCCAAAAACCGAGGGGTACAATGAGCAGTTCTTC.

This clonotype was observed a handful of times. The V gene is TRBV20-1, the J gene TRBJ2-2, with D possibly matching TRBD2 (5 bases). Germline-derived CDR1 and CDR2 are DFQATT and SNEGSKA (reference sequence). V lost 0 bases to trimming and J lost 3 bases, with 14 bases between them. This CDR3 region has 16 residues. The CDR3 protein is CSARDPGSADTGELFF. The DNA of the CDR3 is TGCAGTGCTAGAGATCCCGGTTCAGCGGACACCGGGGAGCTGTTTTTT.

V and J are TRBV5-1 and TRBJ1-5; D is perhaps TRBD1 (5 bases). Trimming stripped 0 bases from V and 7 bases from J, with 14 bases between. The CDR3 contains 15 residues. Germline lookup yields CDR1 SGHRS and CDR2 YFSETQ. CDR3: CASSLVGAEGQPQHF. In nucleotides, the CDR3 is TGCGCCAGCAGCTTGGTAGGGGCAGAGGGACAGCCCCAGCATTTT.

V and J are TRBV10-2 and TRBJ2-1; the D gene is possibly TRBD2 (6 bases). V lost 8 bases, J lost 5 bases, and 19 bases lay in between. CDR3 size: 15 residues. Germline V lookup: CDR1 WSHSY, CDR2 SAAADI. The CDR3 coding sequence is TGCGCCAGCCGGACGGGCGGGTCGGGGGACAATGAGCAGTTCTTC. Its protein product is CASRTGGSGDNEQFF.

This clonotype was found a few times. The chain uses TRBV28 and TRBJ2-1; TRBD1 aligns across 9 bases. Trimming removed 7 bases from V and 7 bases from J; junction bases left unmatched: 11. The CDR3 runs to 15 residues. Looked up from germline, CDR1 is MDHEN and CDR2 is SYDVKM. CDR3 amino acids: CASTPGDRERNEQFF. The CDR3 DNA sequence: TGTGCCAGCACCCCTGGGGACAGGGAGCGGAATGAGCAGTTCTTC.

The chain carries TRBV15 and TRBJ2-3, with TRBD2 matching over 13 bases. CDR1 and CDR2 from the germline V gene are LNHNV and YYDKDF (reference sequence). CDR3 size: 17 residues. V shed 2 bases and J 5 bases; nucleotides not matched to a gene: 7. CDR3: CATSRPQLAGGQDTQYF. For the CDR3, the DNA is TGTGCCACCAGCAGACCCCAACTAGCGGGGGGGCAAGATACGCAGTATTTT.

The gene calls are TRBV6-5 and TRBJ2-7, with TRBD2 identical over 9 bases. Germline assignment: CDR1 MNHEY and CDR2 SVGAGI. The CDR3 runs to 15 residues. V gave up 2 bases and J gave up 2 bases; unmatched junction bases: 4. CDR3 in amino acids: CASSYEASGTYEQYF. The CDR3 coding sequence is TGTGCCAGCAGTTACGAGGCTAGCGGGACCTACGAGCAGTACTTC.

V is TRBV4-2 and J is TRBJ2-1; 12 positions agree with TRBD2. Trimming removed 0 bases from V and 11 bases from J; junction bases left unmatched: 11. Germline V lookup: CDR1 LGHNA, CDR2 YNFKEQ. The CDR3 is 17 residues long. CDR3 loop: CASSQEGGLAGGAKQFF. The DNA for the CDR3 is TGTGCCAGCAGCCAAGAGGGAGGCCTAGCGGGAGGGGCCAAGCAGTTCTTC.

This clonotype was counted a few times. The J gene is TRBJ2-1, the V gene TRBV7-6; D might be TRBD1 (5 bases). The CDR3 loop spans 14 amino acids. Trimming pared 2 bases from V and 5 bases from J, leaving 10 bases between. The germline V gene has CDR1 SGHVS and CDR2 FNYEAQ. In DNA form, the CDR3 reads TGTGCCAGCAGCTTACCGACAGAGAACAATGAGCAGTTCTTC. Translation gives CASSLPTENNEQFF.

This clonotype was detected once. The rearrangement uses TRBV20-1 and TRBJ2-6; D call uncertain. Between the trimmed V and J ends, which lost 5 bases and 1 base, there was a span of 9 bases. This CDR3 is 14 amino acids long. Germline CDR1 is DFQATT and CDR2 is SNEGSKA (reference sequence). The CDR3 loop is CSAPQRSGANVLTF. CDR3 sequence (DNA): TGCAGTGCTCCTCAGCGATCTGGGGCCAACGTCCTGACTTTC.

The CDR3 bases are TGTGCCAGCAGCCGCGGGGTGATAGGCAATGAGCAGTTCTTC. Translated: CASSRGVIGNEQFF. The chain uses TRBV7-9 and TRBJ2-1; a weak D match, TRBD2 (6 bases). Trimming pared 5 bases from V and 6 bases from J, leaving 14 bases between. Per germline, CDR1 SEHNR and CDR2 FQNEAQ (reference sequence). The CDR3 runs 14 residues.

This clonotype was counted between two and nine times. The rearrangement joins TRBV7-9 to TRBJ2-1, with 12 bases lining up with TRBD2. The J segment lost 5 bases and the V segment lost 1 base, leaving 6 bases of the junction unmatched. Germline CDR1 is SEHNR and CDR2 is FQNEAQ (reference sequence). The CDR3 spans 17 residues. DNA of the CDR3: TGTGCCAGCAGCTTAGGGACTAGCGGGGCCATAAACAATGAGCAGTTCTTC. Its protein is CASSLGTSGAINNEQFF.

The DNA of the CDR3 is TGTGCCAGCAGCTTAATAGCGGGAGCTGGGTCCTACAATGAGCAGTTCTTC. Translated, it gives CASSLIAGAGSYNEQFF. The chain recombines TRBV7-6 with TRBJ2-1; 9 positions match TRBD2. This CDR3 has 17 residues. With V trimmed by 2 bases and J by 1 base, 6 bases remained unmatched. Germline CDR1 SGHVS, CDR2 FNYEAQ.

This clonotype occurred many times. The chain links TRBV6-1 to TRBJ2-2; 8 bases are shared with TRBD2. CDR3 size: 16 residues. V lost 6 bases, J lost 2 bases, and 8 bases stayed unmatched. Per germline, CDR1 MNHNS and CDR2 SASEGT. The CDR3 sequence: CASSTGGGANTGELFF. In nucleotides, the CDR3 is TGTGCCAGCAGCACCGGGGGGGGCGCCAACACCGGGGAGCTGTTTTTT.

This clonotype has at least ten counts. V gene TRBV10-3 combines with J gene TRBJ2-7; D unclear. The germline V gene encodes CDR1 ENHRY and CDR2 SYGVKD. The CDR3 runs to 12 residues. V lost 6 bases and J lost 4, with 10 bases in between. The CDR3 loop reads CAIRETAYEQYF. The CDR3 region has the DNA TGTGCCATCAGAGAAACGGCGTACGAGCAGTACTTC.

This clonotype was seen only a few times. The V and J genes are TRBV7-8 and TRBJ2-7; 13 bases line up with TRBD2. The germline CDR1 and CDR2 sequences are SGHVS and FQNEAQ. The V and J ends lost 0 bases and 5 bases, in that order; junction bases with no gene match: 4. The CDR3 loop spans 16 amino acids. The CDR3 bases are TGTGCCAGCAGCTTAGCTAGGACTAGCGGGAGTGACGAGCAGTACTTC. Its protein is CASSLARTSGSDEQYF.

This clonotype has only a few counts. The chain combines TRBV29-1 with TRBJ1-1; 9 bases align to TRBD1. CDR3 length equals 13 residues. With 5 bases clipped from V and 4 bases from J, the junction kept 5 bases outside the gene matches. Germline CDR1 SQVTM, CDR2 ANQGSEA. The CDR3 reads CSVNRGLSTEAFF. The CDR3 nucleotides are TGCAGCGTTAACAGGGGGCTGAGCACTGAAGCTTTCTTT. Supplemented by reference TRBV29-1 and TRBJ1-1, the full variable domain reads SAVISQKPSRDICQRGTSLTIQCQVDSQVTMMFWYRQQPGQSLTLIATANQGSEATYESGFVIDKFPISRPNLTFSTLTVSNMSPEDSSIYLCSVNRGLSTEAFFGQGTRLTVV.

Comment on this clonotype: Just one base apart from a much larger clone, this may be a read error. The missing conserved phenylalanine or tryptophan at the end of this CDR3 makes a read error likely. Written as DNA, the CDR3 is TGCGCCAGCAGCAGCCGACAGTACCAAGAGACCCAGTACATC. Translation: CASSSRQYQETQYI. The chain employs TRBV5-1 and TRBJ2-5; tentatively, D is TRBD1 (5 bases). CDR1 and CDR2 from the germline V gene are SGHRS and YFSETQ. V lost 4 bases to trimming and J lost 0 bases, with 10 bases between them. This CDR3 has 14 residues.

The rearrangement links TRBV12-3 or TRBV12-4 to TRBJ2-7; 10 bases match TRBD2. The CDR3 loop spans 18 amino acids. V lost 2 bases to trimming and J lost 3 bases; unmatched junction nucleotides: 13. The CDR3 protein is CASSLWGTSGKGVYEQYF. CDR3 DNA: TGTGCCAGCAGTTTATGGGGAACTAGCGGGAAAGGTGTCTACGAGCAGTACTTC.

V gene TRBV11-1 combines with J gene TRBJ1-5; the match to TRBD1 covers 8 bases. V shed 3 bases, J shed 2 bases, and the junction held 12 bases outside the gene matches. This CDR3 has 18 residues. CDR1 is SGHAT and CDR2 is FQDESV in the germline V gene (reference sequence). CDR3: CASSFGTGGELGNQPQHF. In nucleotides, the CDR3 is TGTGCCAGCAGCTTCGGAACAGGGGGGGAATTGGGCAATCAGCCCCAGCATTTT.

This clonotype was observed a few times. The chain employs TRBV27 and TRBJ2-7; 9 bases are a match to TRBD1. Germline V gene sequence: CDR1 MNHEY, CDR2 SMNVEV (reference sequence). With V trimmed by 4 bases and J by 1 base, 5 bases remained unmatched. The CDR3 runs to 15 residues. In DNA, the CDR3 is TGTGCCAGCAGTTCGGGACAGGGAACATCCTACGAGCAGTACTTC. Translated: CASSSGQGTSYEQYF.

The rearrangement links TRBV7-9 to TRBJ2-7; 9 positions agree with TRBD1. The V gene end was trimmed by 0 bases and the J gene end by 0 bases; junction bases not matched to a gene: 0. Germline loops: CDR1 SEHNR, CDR2 FQNEAQ (reference sequence). This CDR3 region has 15 residues. The CDR3 sequence: CASSLATGGSYEQYF. The CDR3 DNA is TGTGCCAGCAGCTTAGCGACAGGGGGCTCCTACGAGCAGTACTTC.

The chain uses TRBV11-3 and TRBJ2-1, with TRBD2 as a possible D gene (6 bases). Germline CDR1 SGHNT, CDR2 YENEEA. The V and J ends lost 6 bases and 9 bases respectively, with 12 bases between them. The CDR3 contains 12 residues. The CDR3 DNA follows: TGTGCCAGCAGTACTGGGGGAGGTGAGCAGTTCTTC. Protein: CASSTGGGEQFF.